Listed below are T cell receptor beta chains from one sample, sequenced in a study of cytomegalovirus exposure and HLA in healthy donors. Data came from immunoSEQ multiplex PCR; TCRdb stores just in-frame clones and leaves some out. The table has some 150,000 clones, under 85% seen once. Sequencing input: PBMCs. These TCRs come from a young man in good health and CMV-seronegative. Each CDR3 is given with its conserved first and last residue. The size entry is marked missing in some rows and otherwise reads once, few, many or a size class.

CDR3 length: 14
clone size: NA
J gene: TRBJ1-1
V gene: TRBV5-4
CDR3 protein: CASTFPTGGTEAFF

CDR3 length: 19
clone size: NA
J gene: TRBJ2-1
V gene: TRBV28
CDR3 protein: CASRGIGGGGRLRYNEQFF

CDR3 length: 14
clone size: few
J gene: TRBJ2-7
V gene: TRBV2
CDR3 protein: CASSSGTYSYEQYF

CDR3 length: 13
clone size: NA
J gene: TRBJ1-2
V gene: TRBV29-1
CDR3 protein: CSVGHLRSYGYTF

CDR3 length: 18
clone size: NA
J gene: TRBJ1-4
V gene: TRBV7-9
CDR3 protein: CASSSRAGGRGPNEKLFF

CDR3 length: 18
clone size: NA
J gene: TRBJ1-2
V gene: TRBV28
CDR3 protein: CASNLEGTGDAPLYGYTF

CDR3 length: 14
clone size: few
J gene: TRBJ1-1
V gene: TRBV28
CDR3 protein: CASRGGQMNTEAFF

CDR3 length: 17
clone size: NA
J gene: TRBJ2-2
V gene: TRBV9
CDR3 protein: CASSVGLSGGAIGELFF

CDR3 length: 16
clone size: NA
J gene: TRBJ1-2
V gene: TRBV30
CDR3 protein: CAWSVNPLRGFYGYTF

CDR3 length: 16
clone size: NA
J gene: TRBJ2-3
V gene: TRBV5-1
CDR3 protein: CASSWGGQGRTDTQYF

CDR3 length: 15
clone size: NA
J gene: TRBJ1-5
V gene: TRBV19
CDR3 protein: CASSIDLRRNQPQHF

CDR3 length: 16
clone size: few
J gene: TRBJ1-1
V gene: TRBV15
CDR3 protein: CATSRGGTDMNTEAFF

CDR3 length: 16
clone size: NA
J gene: TRBJ1-5
V gene: TRBV6-1
CDR3 protein: CASSESPGAVNQPQHF

CDR3 length: 17
clone size: NA
J gene: TRBJ2-1
V gene: TRBV7-2
CDR3 protein: CASNPKVGRGANNEQFF

CDR3 length: 18
clone size: NA
J gene: TRBJ2-3
V gene: TRBV6-4
CDR3 protein: CASSDSTRSGGATDTQYF

CDR3 length: 14
clone size: once
J gene: TRBJ1-5
V gene: TRBV6-5
CDR3 protein: CASSSPQTDQPQHF

CDR3 length: 15
clone size: NA
J gene: TRBJ2-5
V gene: TRBV27
CDR3 protein: CASSLFSGRQETQYF

CDR3 length: 15
clone size: few
J gene: TRBJ2-3
V gene: TRBV6-5
CDR3 protein: CASSRLSTSTDTQYF

CDR3 length: 15
clone size: NA
J gene: TRBJ1-1
V gene: TRBV7-9
CDR3 protein: CASSPPPGQATEAFF

CDR3 length: 16
clone size: NA
J gene: TRBJ2-3
V gene: TRBV4-2
CDR3 protein: CASSRLTSGGTDTQYF

CDR3 length: 15
clone size: few
J gene: TRBJ2-3
V gene: TRBV2
CDR3 protein: CASSEPGVLPDTQYF

CDR3 length: 14
clone size: NA
J gene: TRBJ2-7
V gene: TRBV7-2
CDR3 protein: CASSSKSGSYEQYF

CDR3 length: 21
clone size: NA
J gene: TRBJ2-3
V gene: TRBV27
CDR3 protein: CASSSLRLAGRPLAITDTQYF

CDR3 length: 13
clone size: once
J gene: TRBJ2-7
V gene: TRBV15
CDR3 protein: CATGRDKGYEQYF

CDR3 length: 17
clone size: NA
J gene: TRBJ1-5
V gene: TRBV5-6
CDR3 protein: CASSLGPRESGNQPQHF

CDR3 length: 15
clone size: NA
J gene: TRBJ2-3
V gene: TRBV19
CDR3 protein: CASADRGSSTDTQYF

CDR3 length: 16
clone size: NA
J gene: TRBJ1-2
V gene: TRBV14
CDR3 protein: CASSQEAFVIWDGYTF

CDR3 length: 17
clone size: NA
J gene: TRBJ2-3
V gene: TRBV4-2
CDR3 protein: CASSQDPSGGLTDTQYF

CDR3 length: 17
clone size: NA
J gene: TRBJ2-1
V gene: TRBV4-1
CDR3 protein: CASSEPPAAGSYNEQFF

CDR3 length: 14
clone size: NA
J gene: TRBJ1-5
V gene: TRBV7-2
CDR3 protein: CASSLDGGVQPQHF

CDR3 length: 13
clone size: NA
J gene: TRBJ1-1
V gene: TRBV2
CDR3 protein: CASSGQENTEAFF

CDR3 length: 15
clone size: once
J gene: TRBJ1-5
V gene: TRBV6-1
CDR3 protein: CASRAGTGGHQPQHF

CDR3 length: 17
clone size: once
J gene: TRBJ1-1
V gene: TRBV28
CDR3 protein: CASSLSGGARAGTEAFF

CDR3 length: 15
clone size: NA
J gene: TRBJ2-6
V gene: TRBV5-1
CDR3 protein: CASSLVVGGANGLTF

CDR3 length: 16
clone size: NA
J gene: TRBJ1-4
V gene: TRBV6-5
CDR3 protein: CASSYATGGTNEKLFF

CDR3 length: 15
clone size: NA
J gene: TRBJ1-1
V gene: TRBV18
CDR3 protein: CASSHSRDAGGEAFF

CDR3 length: 14
clone size: NA
J gene: TRBJ1-2
V gene: TRBV27
CDR3 protein: CASSFAGGGYGYTF

CDR3 length: 18
clone size: NA
J gene: TRBJ2-2
V gene: TRBV27
CDR3 protein: CASSLVSSGGGLAGELFF

CDR3 length: 16
clone size: NA
J gene: TRBJ1-1
V gene: TRBV29-1
CDR3 protein: CSVDRGQGVGGTEAFF

CDR3 length: 21
clone size: NA
J gene: TRBJ2-3
V gene: TRBV4-1
CDR3 protein: CASSQEPGTSASWTSTDTQYF

CDR3 length: 13
clone size: NA
J gene: TRBJ2-1
V gene: TRBV28
CDR3 protein: CASSLGAGNEQFF

CDR3 length: 17
clone size: NA
J gene: TRBJ1-3
V gene: TRBV5-6
CDR3 protein: CASSLRFQGASGNTIYF

CDR3 length: 16
clone size: NA
J gene: TRBJ2-2
V gene: TRBV5-1
CDR3 protein: CASSLSLAGGTGELFF

CDR3 length: 14
clone size: NA
J gene: TRBJ2-2
V gene: TRBV5-1
CDR3 protein: CATGTGGNTGELFF

CDR3 length: 13
clone size: NA
J gene: TRBJ1-6
V gene: TRBV27
CDR3 protein: CASSPLENSPLHF

CDR3 length: 16
clone size: NA
J gene: TRBJ2-1
V gene: TRBV4-2
CDR3 protein: CASSDTGGGSYNEQFF

CDR3 length: 13
clone size: NA
J gene: TRBJ1-2
V gene: TRBV7-6
CDR3 protein: CASSPHSNYGYTF

CDR3 length: 17
clone size: NA
J gene: TRBJ1-6
V gene: TRBV7-2
CDR3 protein: CASSLVYRSSYNSPLHF

CDR3 length: 16
clone size: NA
J gene: TRBJ1-2
V gene: TRBV9
CDR3 protein: CASSVGSEGFWDGYTF

CDR3 length: 16
clone size: NA
J gene: TRBJ1-2
V gene: TRBV19
CDR3 protein: CASSIPFVRGRGGYTF

CDR3 length: 15
clone size: NA
J gene: TRBJ1-3
V gene: TRBV7-9
CDR3 protein: CASSWEGSDGNTIYF

CDR3 length: 13
clone size: few
J gene: TRBJ2-1
V gene: TRBV5-6
CDR3 protein: CASSSFNGGEQFF

CDR3 length: 15
clone size: NA
J gene: TRBJ1-6
V gene: TRBV5-1
CDR3 protein: CASSLGGQRNSPLHF